This entry is about one T cell receptor beta chain. At one of its ends the junction is not consistent with the germline gene, which may arise from a read error. The data belong to a study of blood T cell repertoires in COVID-19. Profiled with immunoSEQ multiplex PCR; TCRdb holds only in-frame clones, not every one. This table holds about 190,000 clones, 88% found once. This clonotype was sampled from a man aged 40-50 years with active or convalescent COVID-19. Sequenced sample: peripheral blood.

The CDR3 protein is CASSISLVENVKF. The DNA of the CDR3 is TGTGCCAGTAGTATAAGTTTAGTAGAGAACGTCAAATTT. The chain carries TRBV19 and TRBJ1-1; D gene ambiguous. The CDR3 is 13 amino acids. Germline CDR1 reads LNHDA; CDR2 reads SQIVND (reference sequence).